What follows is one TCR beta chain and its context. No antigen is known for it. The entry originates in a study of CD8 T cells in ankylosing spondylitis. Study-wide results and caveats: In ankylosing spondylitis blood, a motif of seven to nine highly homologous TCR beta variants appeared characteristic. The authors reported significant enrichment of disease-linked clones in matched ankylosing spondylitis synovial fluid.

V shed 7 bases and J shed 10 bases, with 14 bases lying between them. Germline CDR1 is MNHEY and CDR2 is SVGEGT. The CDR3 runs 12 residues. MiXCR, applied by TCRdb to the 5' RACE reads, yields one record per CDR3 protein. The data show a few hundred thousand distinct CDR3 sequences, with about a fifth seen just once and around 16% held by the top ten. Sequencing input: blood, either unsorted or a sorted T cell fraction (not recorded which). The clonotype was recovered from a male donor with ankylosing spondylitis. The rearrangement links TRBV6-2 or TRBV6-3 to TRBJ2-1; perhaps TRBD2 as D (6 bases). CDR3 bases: TGTGCCAGCACCCAAATCGGAGGGGAGCAGTTCTTC. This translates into CASTQIGGEQFF.